A single sample gave rise to the 15 T cell receptor beta chains below, sequenced in a study of T cell repertoires in cytomegalovirus infection. For these receptors, no antigen is known. TCRdb itself ran the reads through MiXCR, one entry per CDR3 protein. This table has roughly 120,000 distinct CDR3 sequences, over 9.5% appearing once. Sequences were obtained from PBMCs, sequenced either directly or after in vitro stimulation (not recorded which). These receptors were obtained from a human donor in good health (CMV status not recorded). Some clones in this sample may be carry-over from other donors' samples.

The chain joins TRBV10-1 to TRBJ2-2; no reliable D call. The CDR3 loop spans 13 amino acids. Germline CDR1 reads WNHNN; CDR2 reads SYGVQD (reference sequence). Between the trimmed V and J ends, which lost 6 bases and 1 base, there was a span of 6 bases. The CDR3 nucleotides are TGCGCCAGCAGCGCCATGAACACCGGGGAGCTGTTTTTT. Protein: CASSAMNTGELFF.

A few counts support this clonotype. V is TRBV19 and J is TRBJ2-5; the D is unclear. The V and J ends lost 8 bases and 1 base respectively, with 5 bases between them. Germline values: CDR1 LNHDA, CDR2 SQIVND (reference sequence). This CDR3 is 11 amino acids long. As DNA, the CDR3 is TGTGCCAGTGCCTCCCAAGAGACCCAGTACTTC. Protein sequence: CASASQETQYF.

This clonotype was counted ten times or more. This rearrangement joins TRBV7-2 to TRBJ2-3, with 11 bases that match TRBD2. V trimming: 5 bases; J trimming: 0 bases; junction bases outside the gene matches: 10. From germline, CDR1 is SGHTA and CDR2 FQGNSA. This CDR3 contains 18 residues. Written as DNA, the CDR3 is TGTGCCAGCAGCCAAATACTAGCGGGGGATTCTAGCACAGATACGCAGTATTTT. Its translation: CASSQILAGDSSTDTQYF.

This clonotype occurred many times. This sequence joins TRBV6-1 and TRBJ2-7; maybe TRBD2 (5 bases). The CDR3 has 12 residues. In germline, CDR1 is MNHNS, CDR2 SASEGT. V was trimmed by 5 bases and J by 4 bases, leaving 9 bases between them. CDR3 DNA sequence: TGTGCCAGCAGTCGGACTGGTTACGAGCAGTACTTC. Encoded protein: CASSRTGYEQYF.

This clonotype has ten or more counts. V usage is TRBV7-9 and J usage is TRBJ2-2; D possibly corresponds to TRBD2 (6 bases). This CDR3 contains 15 residues. Germline CDR1 reads SEHNR; CDR2 reads FQNEAQ (reference sequence). Trimming shortened V by 5 bases and J by 0 bases, and 10 bases separated the two germline ends. The CDR3 loop is CASSLGLANTGELFF. The CDR3 coding sequence is TGTGCCAGCAGCCTGGGACTCGCGAACACCGGGGAGCTGTTTTTT.

This clonotype was counted at least ten times. This chain uses TRBV7-2 with TRBJ1-5; 8 nucleotides match TRBD1. CDR3 length: 17 residues. The trim removed 4 bases at V and 1 base at J, leaving 9 bases unmatched. Germline lookup yields CDR1 SGHTA and CDR2 FQGNSA. DNA of the CDR3: TGTGCCAGCAGCTCCTTAGGACAGGGAGGAAGCAATCAGCCCCAGCATTTT. It translates to CASSSLGQGGSNQPQHF.

The chain is built from TRBV29-1 and TRBJ1-2; D unresolved. Germline V gene sequence: CDR1 SQVTM, CDR2 ANQGSEA. V gave up 7 bases and J gave up 7 bases, with 13 bases separating them. This CDR3 has 11 amino acids. DNA of the CDR3: TGCAGCGCAAAATCAGTTCGTGGCTACACCTTC. It translates to CSAKSVRGYTF.

This clonotype was recorded at least ten times. The chain recombines TRBV7-2 with TRBJ1-2; D unresolved. This CDR3 is built from 12 residues. Trimming removed 1 base from V and 8 bases from J, with 8 bases in between. CDR1 and CDR2 from the germline V gene are SGHTA and FQGNSA. CDR3 amino acids: CASSLGGGGYTF. The CDR3 bases are TGTGCCAGCAGCTTAGGGGGTGGCGGCTACACCTTC.

This clonotype was detected a few times. The chain combines TRBV4-3 with TRBJ1-6; no reliable D call. The CDR3 covers 14 residues. Trimming pared 1 base from V and 9 bases from J, leaving 10 bases between. The germline V gene encodes CDR1 LGHNA and CDR2 YSLEER. This CDR3 is CASSQGVGPSPLHF. In DNA, the CDR3 is TGCGCCAGCAGCCAAGGGGTGGGTCCTTCACCCCTCCACTTT.

The chain couples TRBV28 to TRBJ1-3; no clear D gene. V gave up 8 bases and J gave up 0 bases, with 11 bases separating them. The CDR3 is 14 residues long. Germline V lookup: CDR1 MDHEN, CDR2 SYDVKM. The CDR3 bases are TGTGCCAGCCGGTTTCAAATCTCTGGAAACACCATATATTTT. It codes for CASRFQISGNTIYF. The variable domain in full, completed from reference TRBV28 and TRBJ1-3, reads DVKVTQSSRYLVKRTGEKVFLECVQDMDHENMFWYRQDPGLGLRLIYFSYDVKMKEKGDIPEGYSVSREKKERFSLILESASTNQTSMYLCASRFQISGNTIYFGEGSWLTVV.

This clonotype has at least ten counts. The chain recombines TRBV28 with TRBJ1-5; D is perhaps TRBD1 (6 bases). The CDR3 length is 17 residues. Germline-derived CDR1 and CDR2 are MDHEN and SYDVKM. V was clipped by 1 base and J by 9 bases, with 22 bases between them. The CDR3 here is CASSLFRGPGESAPQHF. In DNA, the CDR3 is TGTGCCAGCAGTTTATTCAGGGGCCCCGGGGAATCGGCGCCCCAGCATTTT.

The rearrangement uses TRBV11-3 and TRBJ2-2, with 13 bases lining up with TRBD2. The length of the CDR3 is 18 residues. The V gene's germline CDR1 is SGHNT and CDR2 YENEEA. V shed 3 bases and J 4 bases; nucleotides not matched to a gene: 8. CDR3: CASSLGTGLAGFTGELFF. Written as DNA, the CDR3 is TGTGCCAGCAGCTTGGGGACGGGACTAGCGGGATTCACCGGGGAGCTGTTTTTT.

This clonotype was counted ten times or more. V and J are TRBV4-1 and TRBJ2-1, with TRBD2 matching over 16 bases. The CDR3 consists of 18 residues. Germline V gene lookup returns CDR1 MGHRA and CDR2 YSYEKL. The V and J ends lost 4 bases and 6 bases, in that order; junction bases with no gene match: 9. The CDR3: CASSRGLAGGEESNEQFF. DNA for the CDR3: TGCGCCAGCAGCCGGGGACTAGCGGGAGGGGAGGAAAGCAATGAGCAGTTCTTC.

This clonotype was detected ten times or more. The chain couples TRBV6-1 to TRBJ1-5; no firm D call. V was cut by 7 bases and J by 0 bases, with 10 bases left in between. CDR3 length: 14 residues. Germline-derived CDR1 and CDR2 are MNHNS and SASEGT. The CDR3 spells CASTARSSNQPQHF. The CDR3 bases are TGTGCCAGCACAGCTCGGAGTAGCAATCAGCCCCAGCATTTT.

This clonotype has only a few counts. The J gene is TRBJ2-3, the V gene TRBV4-3, with TRBD1 matching 8 bases. CDR1 LGHNA and CDR2 YSLEER come from the germline V gene. V lost 0 bases, J lost 1 base, and 3 bases stayed unmatched. CDR3 size: 16 residues. CDR3 DNA sequence: TGCGCCAGCAGCCAAGATATGGGACAGGGCACAGATACGCAGTATTTT. This translates into CASSQDMGQGTDTQYF.